The next 9 T cell receptor beta chains were all read from a single sample in a study of PD-1 blockade in classical Hodgkin lymphoma. Measured with immunoSEQ multiplex PCR; TCRdb has only the in-frame clones, and not every one. Of about 100,000 clones in the sample, approximately 90% were seen once. Every patient experienced relapse after autologous stem cell transplantation, and brentuximab vedotin exposure varied. The material sequenced was peripheral blood mononuclear cells (PBMCs), taken before the second cycle of nivolumab. The receptor source for this set is a human donor with classical Hodgkin lymphoma.

The chain uses TRBV7-2 and TRBJ2-6, with no clear D. CDR1 and CDR2 from the germline V gene are SGHTA and FQGNSA. Trimming took off 1 base at V and 0 bases at J, with 7 bases between the two ends. The CDR3 has 16 residues. The CDR3 sequence: CASSLGASSGANVLTF. CDR3 coding DNA: TGTGCCAGCAGCTTAGGGGCCTCCTCTGGGGCCAACGTCCTGACTTTC.

The CDR3 region has the DNA TGTGCCAGCAGCTTTATAGCCGGGACAGGGACTTCCTACGAGCAGTACTTC. Amino acid sequence: CASSFIAGTGTSYEQYF. This chain connects TRBV7-9 to TRBJ2-7, with 9 bases aligning to TRBD1. The ends lost 3 bases at V and 1 base at J; junction bases unmatched: 10. The CDR3 runs to 17 residues. Germline V lookup: CDR1 SEHNR, CDR2 FQNEAQ (reference sequence).

The rearrangement joins TRBV5-1 to TRBJ2-3; D not certain. V lost 0 bases and J 6 bases, leaving 5 bases between the germline ends. The CDR3 extends over 12 amino acids. Germline assignment: CDR1 SGHRS and CDR2 YFSETQ. The DNA for the CDR3 is TGCGCCAGCAGCTTGGATCCGGATACGCAGTATTTT. Its protein is CASSLDPDTQYF.

V gene TRBV5-6 combines with J gene TRBJ2-3, with TRBD2 matching 9 bases. The CDR3 is made up of 15 amino acids. The V segment lost 4 bases and the J segment 2 bases; nucleotides outside the gene matches: 5. Germline-derived CDR1 and CDR2 are SGHDT and YYEEEE. The CDR3 DNA sequence: TGTGCCAGCAGCGCACCGGGACTAGCCACAGATACGCAGTATTTT. Its translation: CASSAPGLATDTQYF.

This rearrangement joins TRBV18 to TRBJ1-1; D might be TRBD1 (5 bases). The ends were cut back, 1 base at V and 2 bases at J, with 11 bases in the middle. CDR1 is KGHSH and CDR2 is LQKENI in the germline V gene. The CDR3 totals 15 residues. CDR3 DNA: TGTGCCAGCTCACCACGTTGGGGGGAAAACACTGAAGCTTTCTTT. Translated: CASSPRWGENTEAFF. Together with reference TRBV18 and TRBJ1-1, the CDR3 gives the full variable domain: NAGVMQNPRHLVRRRGQEARLRCSPMKGHSHVYWYRQLPEEGLKFMVYLQKENIIDESGMPKERFSAEFPKEGPSILRIQQVVRGDSAAYFCASSPRWGENTEAFFGQGTRLTVV.

The rearrangement links TRBV28 to TRBJ2-7; 9 nucleotides align to TRBD1. Germline V CDR1 and CDR2: MDHEN, SYDVKM. After removal of 1 base from V and 0 bases from J, the junction contained 1 base not matched to a gene. This CDR3 is built from 15 residues. CDR3 protein: CASSLLTGGSYEQYF. The DNA of the CDR3 is TGTGCCAGCAGTTTATTGACAGGGGGCTCCTACGAGCAGTACTTC.

The chain uses TRBV7-2 and TRBJ1-6; D possibly corresponds to TRBD1 (5 bases). The CDR3 contains 14 residues. The V end lost 6 bases, the J end lost 7 bases, and 13 bases lay between the germline ends. Germline V CDR1 and CDR2: SGHTA, FQGNSA. As DNA, the CDR3 is TGTGCCAGCAGAACGGGACGGAGAAATTCACCCCTCCACTTT. This codes for CASRTGRRNSPLHF.

Regarding this clone: Compared with germline, one end of the junction differs, possibly owing to a read error. V and J are TRBV9 and TRBJ2-7; 7 positions agree with TRBD1. There are 12 residues in the CDR3. From germline, CDR1 is SGDLS and CDR2 YYNGEE. CDR3 coding DNA: TGTGCCAGCAGCGGAATAGACAGGGTCGAGAACTTC. Translated: CASSGIDRVENF.

The chain carries TRBV4-2 and TRBJ2-1, with 7 bases fitting TRBD1. Per germline, CDR1 LGHNA and CDR2 YNFKEQ. The CDR3 extends over 15 amino acids. The ends lost 1 base at V and 5 bases at J; junction bases unmatched: 5. DNA of the CDR3: TGTGCCAGCAGCCAAGTGTTCCAGGGGGACAATGAGCAGTTCTTC. It specifies CASSQVFQGDNEQFF.